This T cell receptor (beta chain) was profiled in a study of cytomegalovirus exposure and HLA in healthy donors. Both 60 Vbeta primers and 13 Jbeta primers went into the PCR. Profiling relied on immunoSEQ multiplex PCR, and the TCRdb table lists in-frame clones only, not all of them. The repertoire table contains 100,000 to 150,000 clones. The sequenced sample consisted of PBMCs. The receptor's source is a man younger than 35 in good health and CMV-seronegative.

The CDR3 sequence is CASSPDYTGELFF. In DNA, the CDR3 is TGTGCCAGCAGCCCCGACTACACCGGGGAGCTGTTTTTT. V gene TRBV7-8 combines with J gene TRBJ2-2; D ambiguous. The germline gives CDR1 SGHVS, CDR2 FQNEAQ. The CDR3 has 13 residues. V was clipped by 5 bases and J by 3 bases, with 7 bases between them.